Sequencing of this T cell receptor beta chain was carried out in a study of technical replicates of blood from a handful of donors. Clones were read by immunoSEQ multiplex PCR, and TCRdb kept only the in-frame ones, dropping some. This table has about 78,000 clones, 85% to 95% appearing once. V lost 4 bases, J lost 6 bases, and 16 bases lay in between. The CDR3 extends over 15 amino acids. Germline values: CDR1 MNHEY, CDR2 SVGAGI. The source is a human donor in good health. The V and J genes are TRBV6-5 and TRBJ2-1; tentative D call: TRBD2 (7 bases). Source material: T cells isolated from PBMCs. The CDR3, as DNA: TGTGCCAGCAGTTCAGCAGGGGACTATCGCAATGAGCAGTTCTTC. Its translation: CASSSAGDYRNEQFF.